This TCR beta chain was identified during a study of blood T cell repertoires in COVID-19. The overall study: T cells, B-cell-depleted T cells, or PBMCs supplied cDNA or gDNA.

This clone turned up a few times. Authors' data handling: Researchers report that nucleated cell counts were estimated from reference gene primer amplification. The method was immunoSEQ multiplex PCR; TCRdb's version includes in-frame clones alone and lacks a portion of them. V and J calls and clone size are those listed in that table; D and trimming were worked out from the DNA. The table has over 300,000 clones, roughly 90% seen once. The CDR3 runs to 13 residues. Unmatched junction bases numbered 4, after V lost 7 bases and J lost 4 bases. Sequenced material: peripheral blood. This clonotype originated in a man aged 40-49 years with acute or convalescent COVID-19. The V call is TRBV12-3 or TRBV12-4, the J call TRBJ1-5, with 7 bases fitting TRBD1. The CDR3 sequence: CASKMTGNQPQHF. DNA for the CDR3: TGTGCCAGCAAAATGACAGGGAATCAGCCCCAGCATTTT.